Presented here are 14 T cell receptor beta chains from one specimen sequenced in a study of T cells after posttransplantation cyclophosphamide. Libraries were prepared by immunoSEQ multiplex PCR; TCRdb keeps only in-frame clonotypes and omits some of them. Of about 16,000 clones detected, 94% appear once; the ten largest clones hold 0.25% to 0.3%. Cells defined as naive were viable CD3+CD4+ or CD3+CD8+ and CCR7+CD45RA+CD45RO-CD95-CD27+CD28+. The sample comprised naive CD4+ T cells sorted from blood. All receptors come from a woman aged 45-65 years in good health and a related stem cell transplant donor.

The genes are TRBV7-8 and TRBJ1-4; D is possibly TRBD1 (6 bases). This CDR3 has 18 residues. Looked up from germline, CDR1 is SGHVS and CDR2 is FQNEAQ. V lost 7 bases to trimming and J lost 2 bases, with 23 bases between them. CDR3 region: CASTPAGALGNTNEKLFF. The CDR3 DNA is TGTGCCAGCACCCCAGCAGGGGCACTTGGCAACACTAATGAAAAACTGTTTTTT.

This chain links TRBV19 with TRBJ1-1; D possibly corresponds to TRBD1 (6 bases). This CDR3 contains 15 residues. The V end lost 2 bases, the J end lost 2 bases, and 12 bases lay between the germline ends. Germline V lookup: CDR1 LNHDA, CDR2 SQIVND (reference sequence). CDR3 DNA: TGTGCCAGTAGTATATTGGCAGGGGATAACACTGAAGCTTTCTTT. This codes for CASSILAGDNTEAFF.

The rearrangement uses TRBV27 and TRBJ1-5, with 7 positions matching TRBD1. Germline V gene lookup returns CDR1 MNHEY and CDR2 SMNVEV (reference sequence). Trimming cost V 6 bases and J 2 bases; bases outside gene matches: 4. This CDR3 is built from 14 residues. Here the CDR3 DNA reads TGTGCCAGCAGGCGACAGGGACGCAATCAGCCCCAGCATTTT. As protein: CASRRQGRNQPQHF.

The rearrangement links TRBV4-2 to TRBJ2-7; D call uncertain. There are 15 residues in the CDR3. Looked up from germline, CDR1 is LGHNA and CDR2 is YNFKEQ. The ends were cut back, 0 bases at V and 2 bases at J, with 11 bases in the middle. CDR3 sequence: CASSQDQSKPYEQYF. CDR3 nucleotide sequence: TGTGCCAGCAGCCAAGACCAGTCAAAACCCTACGAGCAGTACTTC.

V gene TRBV5-1 combines with J gene TRBJ2-3; 11 bases line up with TRBD2. V dropped 1 base and J dropped 0; count of bases not matched to a gene: 4. The germline gives CDR1 SGHRS, CDR2 YFSETQ. The CDR3 spans 17 residues. CDR3 in DNA: TGCGCCAGCAGCTTGCCACTAGCGGGGGCTAGCACAGATACGCAGTATTTT. The encoded protein is CASSLPLAGASTDTQYF.

The chain employs TRBV9 and TRBJ1-1; no definite D call. Looked up from germline, CDR1 is SGDLS and CDR2 is YYNGEE. The CDR3 is 16 residues long. Trimming shortened V by 4 bases and J by 2 bases, and 18 bases separated the two germline ends. In DNA, the CDR3 is TGTGCCAGCAGCTTCTCGGCCGGGAGCGGAAACACTGAAGCTTTCTTT. It codes for CASSFSAGSGNTEAFF. Full variable domain (rest looked up from reference TRBV9 and TRBJ1-1): DSGVTQTPKHLITATGQRVTLRCSPRSGDLSVYWYQQSLDQGLQFLIQYYNGEERAKGNILERFSAQQFPDLHSELNLSSLELGDSALYFCASSFSAGSGNTEAFFGQGTRLTVV.

In its sample, this clone was seen once. The CDR3: CASSCYRDRGWQPQHF. The CDR3 DNA sequence: TGTGCCAGCAGCTGCTACCGGGACAGGGGCTGGCAGCCCCAGCATTTT. The chain carries TRBV11-3 and TRBJ1-5, with 10 nucleotides matching TRBD1. The V gene end was trimmed by 4 bases and the J gene end by 7 bases; junction bases not matched to a gene: 10. This CDR3 region has 16 residues. Germline V gene data show CDR1 as SGHNT and CDR2 as YENEEA.

J is TRBJ2-7 and V is TRBV10-3; 8 bases are a match to TRBD2. Trimming removed 4 bases from V and 3 bases from J; junction bases left unmatched: 8. Germline CDR1 ENHRY, CDR2 SYGVKD. The CDR3 sequence is 15 residues long. In DNA form, the CDR3 reads TGTGCCATCAGTGCACGGGGACTAGATTACTACGAGCAGTACTTC. Its protein is CAISARGLDYYEQYF.

The chain links TRBV7-2 to TRBJ1-5, with no clear D. The CDR3 totals 14 residues. The germline gives CDR1 SGHTA, CDR2 FQGNSA. V was trimmed by 4 bases and J by 7 bases, leaving 14 bases between them. The CDR3 DNA reads as TGTGCCAGCAGCTCGGCGCGGGGAAGACAGCCCCAGCATTTT. Amino acid sequence: CASSSARGRQPQHF.

Notes on this clone: The same CDR3 can be traced to other DNA sequences in this sample. This rearrangement joins TRBV9 to TRBJ2-1, with D perhaps matching TRBD2 (5 bases). Germline CDR1 SGDLS, CDR2 YYNGEE. The ends were cut back, 4 bases at V and 2 bases at J, with 16 bases in the middle. This CDR3 is 16 amino acids long. The DNA of the CDR3 is TGTGCCAGCAGCCGCAGAGGGCAAGCGGCCTACAATGAGCAGTTCTTC. It is translated as CASSRRGQAAYNEQFF.

The chain recombines TRBV7-3 with TRBJ1-1; D might be TRBD1 (5 bases). Trimming left V 7 bases short and J 3 bases short, with 12 bases between. The CDR3 loop spans 13 amino acids. Germline V gives CDR1 SGHTA, CDR2 FQGTGA. CDR3 amino acids: CASKAGRDTEAFF. The CDR3 DNA follows: TGTGCCAGCAAAGCGGGACGCGACACTGAAGCTTTCTTT.

The V call is TRBV9, the J call TRBJ1-3, with a weak D call TRBD1 (6 bases). V lost 2 bases and J lost 1, with 7 bases in between. This CDR3 comprises 14 residues. Per the germline V gene, CDR1 is SGDLS and CDR2 is YYNGEE. Here the CDR3 DNA reads TGTGCCAGCAGCGTGACAGGATCTGGAAACACCATATATTTT. Residues: CASSVTGSGNTIYF. The full variable domain, completed using reference TRBV9 and TRBJ1-3, is DSGVTQTPKHLITATGQRVTLRCSPRSGDLSVYWYQQSLDQGLQFLIQYYNGEERAKGNILERFSAQQFPDLHSELNLSSLELGDSALYFCASSVTGSGNTIYFGEGSWLTVV.

J is TRBJ2-7 and V is TRBV7-2, with 9 bases aligning to TRBD1. The CDR3 spans 14 residues. J was trimmed by 4 bases and V by 3 bases; bases with no gene match: 4. Germline CDR1 and CDR2: SGHTA and FQGNSA. The DNA for the CDR3 is TGTGCCAGCAGCTTCGGGACAGGGAATTACGAGCAGTACTTC. It specifies CASSFGTGNYEQYF.

The table lists this clone with a count of one. This chain links TRBV28 with TRBJ2-1; possibly TRBD1 for D (6 bases). This CDR3 has 16 amino acids. Germline V lookup: CDR1 MDHEN, CDR2 SYDVKM. Between the trimmed V and J ends, which lost 5 bases and 13 bases, there was a span of 27 bases. CDR3 loop: CASSLPGRGYKGRQFF. CDR3 coding DNA: TGTGCCAGCAGTCTCCCAGGCAGGGGTTACAAGGGACGTCAGTTCTTC.